A single sample gave rise to the 21 T cell receptor beta chains below, sequenced in a study of blood T cell repertoires in COVID-19. TCRdb's copy holds only in-frame clones and misses some; the assay was immunoSEQ multiplex PCR. The sample has approximately 480,000 clones; approximately 86% are singletons. Sequenced material: PBMCs or T cells enriched from blood (not recorded which). The receptor source for this set is a woman in her late teens or twenties who had recovered from COVID-19.

CDR3 region: CASRSGYSYEQYF. CDR3 in DNA: TGTGCCAGCCGCTCAGGCTACTCCTACGAGCAGTACTTC. The chain recombines TRBV28 with TRBJ2-7; D ambiguous. This CDR3 is built from 13 residues. V lost 8 bases and J 0 bases, leaving 11 bases between the germline ends. Germline-derived CDR1 and CDR2 are MDHEN and SYDVKM.

On this clone itself: The junction shows a germline mismatch at one end, possibly a read error. V gene TRBV7-7 combines with J gene TRBJ2-7, with 9 bases aligning to TRBD1. The V gene's germline CDR1 is SSHAT and CDR2 FNYEAQ (reference sequence). The CDR3 is 13 residues long. CDR3 in DNA: TGTGCTAGCAGCTTAGGGACAGGGTACGAGCAGTACTTC. As protein: CASSLGTGYEQYF.

The V gene is TRBV12-3 or TRBV12-4, the J gene TRBJ1-4, with D perhaps matching TRBD1 (5 bases). The CDR3 spans 13 residues. Trimming removed 4 bases at V and 7 bases at J, with 10 bases between. CDR3 in amino acids: CASSYQGPEKLFF. In DNA form, the CDR3 reads TGTGCCAGCAGTTATCAGGGTCCTGAAAAACTGTTTTTT.

V and J are TRBV28 and TRBJ1-2; 10 bases align to TRBD1. V lost 6 bases, J lost 8 bases, and 9 bases stayed unmatched. The CDR3 contains 14 residues. Germline V gene data show CDR1 as MDHEN and CDR2 as SYDVKM. In DNA form, the CDR3 reads TGTGCCAGCAGGCTGACAGGGGGCGCAAACGGCTACACCTTC. It encodes CASRLTGGANGYTF.

V and J are TRBV2 and TRBJ1-5; TRBD1 matches 9 bases. Trimming took 6 bases from V and 0 from J; bases not matched to a gene: 15. This CDR3 has 19 residues. Germline V gives CDR1 SNHLY, CDR2 FYNNEI. In nucleotides, the CDR3 is TGTGCCAGCAGCTCCACCCGCTGGACAGGGGCCTATAGCAATCAGCCCCAGCATTTT. Its protein product is CASSSTRWTGAYSNQPQHF.

The chain links TRBV7-6 to TRBJ1-1; 12 bases map to TRBD1. After removal of 1 base from V and 1 base from J, the junction contained 10 bases not matched to a gene. Germline-derived CDR1 and CDR2 are SGHVS and FNYEAQ. This CDR3 comprises 19 residues. CDR3 sequence reads: CASSLGLGQGARGNTEAFF. The CDR3 DNA is TGTGCCAGCAGCTTAGGGTTGGGACAGGGGGCGCGAGGGAACACTGAAGCTTTCTTT.

This sequence joins TRBV4-1 and TRBJ1-3; the D gene is possibly TRBD1 (5 bases). This CDR3 has 14 residues. Germline values: CDR1 MGHRA, CDR2 YSYEKL. Trimming removed 6 bases from V and 1 base from J, with 10 bases in between. The CDR3 spells CASSHPGSGNTIYF. DNA of the CDR3: TGCGCCAGCAGTCACCCAGGGTCTGGAAACACCATATATTTT.

The CDR3 loop is CASSRGFQETQYF. The CDR3 nucleotides are TGTGCCAGCTCCCGGGGGTTCCAAGAGACCCAGTACTTC. The chain uses TRBV6-5 and TRBJ2-5; possibly TRBD2 for D (6 bases). Trimming stripped 8 bases from V and 1 base from J, with 11 bases between. There are 13 residues in the CDR3. Germline V gene sequence: CDR1 MNHEY, CDR2 SVGAGI.

This chain uses TRBV9 with TRBJ2-1, with 15 nucleotides matching TRBD2. The CDR3 has 16 residues. Looked up from germline, CDR1 is SGDLS and CDR2 is YYNGEE. V shed 3 bases and J 7 bases; nucleotides not matched to a gene: 5. As DNA, the CDR3 is TGTGCCAGCAGCGGAGGACTAGCGGGGGGGCAAAATGAGCAGTTCTTC. It specifies CASSGGLAGGQNEQFF.

This clone was detected only once. The rearrangement joins TRBV24-1 to TRBJ1-4; D may be TRBD1 (6 bases). Between the trimmed V and J ends, which lost 4 bases and 1 base, there was a span of 12 bases. The CDR3 runs 16 residues. Germline CDR1 KGHDR, CDR2 SFDVKD. CDR3 sequence: CATSESRQVTNEKLFF. CDR3 in DNA: TGTGCCACCAGTGAATCCCGACAGGTAACTAATGAAAAACTGTTTTTT.

This sequence joins TRBV7-2 and TRBJ1-1; 8 bases are shared with TRBD1. The CDR3 runs 14 residues. The junction had 7 bases not matched to a gene; V was cut back by 5 bases and J by 5 bases. Germline values: CDR1 SGHTA, CDR2 FQGNSA. CDR3 residues: CASSIHTGGTEAFF. CDR3 nucleotides: TGTGCCAGCAGCATCCACACAGGGGGAACTGAAGCTTTCTTT.

V usage is TRBV11-2 and J usage is TRBJ2-7; perhaps TRBD1 as D (6 bases). V lost 0 bases, J lost 2 bases, and 8 bases lay in between. This CDR3 region has 14 residues. Germline CDR1 reads SGHAT; CDR2 reads FQNNGV. CDR3 in DNA: TGTGCCAGCAGCTTAGAACAGGGAACCTACGAGCAGTACTTC. Protein sequence: CASSLEQGTYEQYF.

The V gene is TRBV7-6, the J gene TRBJ2-7; possibly TRBD1 for D (5 bases). Germline V gene lookup returns CDR1 SGHVS and CDR2 FNYEAQ. This CDR3 spans 14 amino acids. The germline V and J ends were trimmed by 5 bases and 0 bases, with 11 bases remaining between them. Here the CDR3 reads CASSREGDSYEQYF. The CDR3 region has the DNA TGTGCCAGCAGCAGGGAAGGGGACTCCTACGAGCAGTACTTC. Filled out from reference TRBV7-6 and TRBJ2-7, the complete variable domain reads GAGVSQSPRYKVTKRGQDVALRCDPISGHVSLYWYRQALGQGPEFLTYFNYEAQQDKSGLPNDRFSAERPEGSISTLTIQRTEQRDSAMYRCASSREGDSYEQYFGPGTRLTVT.

In its sample, this clone was seen once. This rearrangement joins TRBV28 to TRBJ1-1; D is perhaps TRBD1 (5 bases). Germline CDR1 MDHEN, CDR2 SYDVKM. Trimming took off 6 bases at V and 2 bases at J, with 13 bases between the two ends. CDR3 length equals 14 residues. The CDR3 nucleotides are TGTGCCAGCAGGCCGGGGGGGACCAACACTGAAGCTTTCTTT. Protein sequence: CASRPGGTNTEAFF.

The chain recombines TRBV2 with TRBJ1-2, with a tentative D call TRBD1 (6 bases). CDR1 is SNHLY and CDR2 is FYNNEI in the germline V gene. V lost 10 bases and J 3 bases, leaving 18 bases between the germline ends. This CDR3 contains 14 residues. As DNA, the CDR3 is TGTGCCACTGGGCCAGGGGTTGCGTACTATGGCTACACCTTC. The encoded protein is CATGPGVAYYGYTF.

The V and J genes are TRBV19 and TRBJ1-1; 9 positions agree with TRBD1. V dropped 7 bases and J dropped 7; count of bases not matched to a gene: 10. The CDR3 loop spans 14 amino acids. The V gene's germline CDR1 is LNHDA and CDR2 SQIVND (reference sequence). The CDR3, as DNA: TGTGCCAGTACCCTGACAGGGGGATGGGGTGAAGCTTTCTTT. This encodes CASTLTGGWGEAFF.

This clone was detected only once. The chain uses TRBV6-5 and TRBJ2-5; maybe TRBD1 (6 bases). V dropped 5 bases and J dropped 4 bases, with 11 bases sitting between them. Per the germline V gene, CDR1 is MNHEY and CDR2 is SVGAGI. The CDR3 loop spans 13 amino acids. This CDR3 reads CASSQGTGETQYF. The CDR3 DNA follows: TGTGCCAGCAGTCAGGGGACGGGAGAGACCCAGTACTTC.

This chain uses TRBV7-9 with TRBJ2-3, with a possible D match to TRBD2 (5 bases). CDR3 length: 16 amino acids. Germline values: CDR1 SEHNR, CDR2 FQNEAQ (reference sequence). Trimming cost V 5 bases and J 7 bases, with 22 bases left between them. CDR3 sequence (DNA): TGTGCCAGCAGCCCCCCTTCGGGGAACCACATGAATACGCAGTATTTT. Amino acid sequence: CASSPPSGNHMNTQYF.

The J gene is TRBJ1-1, the V gene TRBV5-8; TRBD1 matches 7 bases. From germline, CDR1 is SGHTS and CDR2 YDEGEE. Trimming removed 4 bases from V and 0 bases from J; junction bases left unmatched: 6. The CDR3 consists of 15 residues. The CDR3 loop reads CASSQDRPMNTEAFF. The CDR3, as DNA: TGTGCCAGCAGCCAGGACAGGCCGATGAACACTGAAGCTTTCTTT.

The chain joins TRBV28 to TRBJ2-7, with 10 bases identical to TRBD1. With V trimmed by 8 bases and J by 2 bases, 6 bases remained unmatched. This CDR3 comprises 14 residues. Germline assignment: CDR1 MDHEN and CDR2 SYDVKM. The CDR3 nucleotides are TGTGCCAGCCTTACCGGGACAGGGGCCTACGAGCAGTACTTC. This translates into CASLTGTGAYEQYF.

The V and J genes are TRBV5-5 and TRBJ2-7; possibly TRBD1 for D (6 bases). This CDR3 has 15 amino acids. CDR1 SGHKS and CDR2 YYEKEE come from the germline V gene (reference sequence). V lost 4 bases and J 6 bases, leaving 20 bases between the germline ends. The CDR3 here is CASSPELTNRAEQYF. CDR3 DNA sequence: TGTGCCAGCAGCCCCGAATTAACTAACAGGGCCGAGCAGTACTTC.